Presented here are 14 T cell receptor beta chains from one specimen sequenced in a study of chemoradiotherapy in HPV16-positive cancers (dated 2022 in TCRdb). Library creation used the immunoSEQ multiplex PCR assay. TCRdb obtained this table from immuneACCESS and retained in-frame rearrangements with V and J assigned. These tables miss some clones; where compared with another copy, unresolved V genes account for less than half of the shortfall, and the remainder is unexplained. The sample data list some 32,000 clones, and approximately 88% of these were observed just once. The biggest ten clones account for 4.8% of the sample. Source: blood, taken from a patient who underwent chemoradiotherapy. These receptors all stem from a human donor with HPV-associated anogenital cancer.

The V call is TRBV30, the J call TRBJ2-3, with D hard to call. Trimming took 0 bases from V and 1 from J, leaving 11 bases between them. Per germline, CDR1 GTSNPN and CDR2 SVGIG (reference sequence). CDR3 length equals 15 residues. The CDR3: CAWSVQLRGTDTQYF. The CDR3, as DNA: TGTGCCTGGAGTGTACAGTTGCGTGGCACAGATACGCAGTATTTT.

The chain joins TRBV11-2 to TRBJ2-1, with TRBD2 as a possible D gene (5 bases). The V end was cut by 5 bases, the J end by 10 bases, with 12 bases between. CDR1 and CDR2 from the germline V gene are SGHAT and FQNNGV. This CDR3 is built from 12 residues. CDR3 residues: CASSRLGGEQFF. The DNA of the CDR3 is TGTGCCAGCAGCCGCCTGGGCGGGGAGCAGTTCTTC.

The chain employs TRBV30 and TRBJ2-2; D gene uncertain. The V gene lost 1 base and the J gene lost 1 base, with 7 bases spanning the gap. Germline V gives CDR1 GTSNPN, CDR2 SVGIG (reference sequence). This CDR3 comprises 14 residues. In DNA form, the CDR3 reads TGTGCCTGGAGTGCGACACAGAACACCGGGGAGCTGTTTTTT. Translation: CAWSATQNTGELFF.

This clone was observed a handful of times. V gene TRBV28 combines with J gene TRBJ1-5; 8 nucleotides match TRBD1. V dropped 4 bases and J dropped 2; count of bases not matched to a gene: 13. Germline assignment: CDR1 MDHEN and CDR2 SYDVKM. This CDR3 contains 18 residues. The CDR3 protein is CASSSPGQGRSGNQPQHF. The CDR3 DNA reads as TGTGCCAGCAGTTCCCCCGGACAGGGCAGGAGTGGCAATCAGCCCCAGCATTTT.

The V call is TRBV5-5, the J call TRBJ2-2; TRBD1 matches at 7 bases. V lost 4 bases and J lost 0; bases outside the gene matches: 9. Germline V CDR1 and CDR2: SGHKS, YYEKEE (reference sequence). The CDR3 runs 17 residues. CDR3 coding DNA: TGTGCCAGCAGCCACCCCGGACAGGCACCGAACACCGGGGAGCTGTTTTTT. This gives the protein CASSHPGQAPNTGELFF.

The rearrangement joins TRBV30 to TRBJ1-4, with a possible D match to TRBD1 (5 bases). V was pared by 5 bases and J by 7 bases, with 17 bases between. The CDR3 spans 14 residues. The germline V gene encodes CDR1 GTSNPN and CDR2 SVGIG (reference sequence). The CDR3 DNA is TGTGCCTGGCCTAGGAGGCAGGGAGGTGAAAAACTGTTTTTT. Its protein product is CAWPRRQGGEKLFF.

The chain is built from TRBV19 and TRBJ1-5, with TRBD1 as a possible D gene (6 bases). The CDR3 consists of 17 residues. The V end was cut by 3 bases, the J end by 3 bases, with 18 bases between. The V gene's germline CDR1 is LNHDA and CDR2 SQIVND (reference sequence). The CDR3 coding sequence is TGTGCCAGTAGTATGACAGGAAGCCTGGGAACCAATCAGCCCCAGCATTTT. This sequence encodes CASSMTGSLGTNQPQHF.

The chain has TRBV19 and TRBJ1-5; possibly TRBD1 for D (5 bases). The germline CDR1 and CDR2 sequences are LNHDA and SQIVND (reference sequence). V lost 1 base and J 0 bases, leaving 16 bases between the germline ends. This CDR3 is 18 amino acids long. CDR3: CASSIVRFAGSSNQPQHF. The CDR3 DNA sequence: TGTGCCAGTAGTATAGTAAGGTTTGCAGGGAGTAGCAATCAGCCCCAGCATTTT.

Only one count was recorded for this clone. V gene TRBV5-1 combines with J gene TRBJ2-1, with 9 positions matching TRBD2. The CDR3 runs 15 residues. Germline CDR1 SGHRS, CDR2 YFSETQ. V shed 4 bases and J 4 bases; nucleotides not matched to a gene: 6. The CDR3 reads CASSVLAGGYNEQFF. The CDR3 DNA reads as TGCGCCAGCAGCGTCCTGGCGGGGGGGTACAATGAGCAGTTCTTC.

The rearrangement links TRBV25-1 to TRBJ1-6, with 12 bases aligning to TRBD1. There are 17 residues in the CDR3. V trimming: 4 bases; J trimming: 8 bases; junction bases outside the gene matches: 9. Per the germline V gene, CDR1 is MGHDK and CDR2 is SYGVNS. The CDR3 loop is CASSVGQGASGYSPLHF. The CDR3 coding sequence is TGTGCCAGCAGTGTGGGACAGGGGGCCTCGGGATATTCACCCCTCCACTTT.

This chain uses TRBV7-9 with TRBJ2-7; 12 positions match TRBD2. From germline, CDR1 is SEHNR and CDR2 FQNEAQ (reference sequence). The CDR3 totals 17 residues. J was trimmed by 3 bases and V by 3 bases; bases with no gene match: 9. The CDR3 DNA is TGTGCCAGCAGCTTTGGGACTAGCGGGTGGGACGACTACGAGCAGTACTTC. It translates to CASSFGTSGWDDYEQYF.

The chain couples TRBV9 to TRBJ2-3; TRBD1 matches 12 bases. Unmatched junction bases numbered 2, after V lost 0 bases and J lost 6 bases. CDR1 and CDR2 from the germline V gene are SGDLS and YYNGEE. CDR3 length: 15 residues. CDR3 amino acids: CASSVAGQGADTQYF. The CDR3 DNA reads TGTGCCAGCAGCGTAGCGGGACAGGGGGCGGATACGCAGTATTTT.

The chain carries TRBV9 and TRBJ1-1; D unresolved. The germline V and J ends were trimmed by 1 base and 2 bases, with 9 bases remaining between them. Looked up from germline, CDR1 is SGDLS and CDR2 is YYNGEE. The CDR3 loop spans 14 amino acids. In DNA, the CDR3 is TGTGCCAGCAGCGTAAGTAGCGCTAACACTGAAGCTTTCTTT. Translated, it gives CASSVSSANTEAFF.

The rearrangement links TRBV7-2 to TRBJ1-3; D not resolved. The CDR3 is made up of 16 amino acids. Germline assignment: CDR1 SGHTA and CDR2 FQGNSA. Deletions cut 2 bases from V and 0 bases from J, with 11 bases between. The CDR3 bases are TGTGCCAGCAGCTTATCCTCCCACAGCTCTGGAAACACCATATATTTT. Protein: CASSLSSHSSGNTIYF.